The following is a T cell receptor beta chain sequence with its context. This clonotype came up many times. There is no known antigen for this receptor. No base qualities exist here, and no much larger clone lies one base off it. The CDR3 runs 12 amino acids, cysteine and phenylalanine included. Kept here is only the CDR3 DNA, which spans 36 bases and is read in frame from base 1. V and J are truncated by 2 bases and 8 bases respectively, leaving an intervening sequence of 6 bases. Reading the germline V gene gives CDR1 LGHNA and CDR2 YNFKEQ. The sample comes from a study of neurological immune-mediated disorders (dated by TCRdb to about 2019). About the study as a whole: Peripheral blood TCR-beta repertoires from patients with HTLV-I-associated myelopathy (HAM/TSP), patients with multiple sclerosis, and healthy controls were compared in the study using UMI-based sequencing. The cohort included some 68 subjects: some 14 with HAM/TSP, roughly 35 with multiple sclerosis, and approximately 20 healthy controls. The 100 to 110 TCR-beta libraries covered PBMC samples along with longitudinal samples, technical triplicates, and paired sorted CD4+ and CD8+ T-cell subsets. Longitudinal HAM/TSP donors and healthy donors each had 3 time-points at intervals of about 3-40 months.

The time point label on this specimen signifies: longitudinal time-point 1 (baseline). Libraries from unsorted PBMCs were made from 2 million PBMCs kept in RNAlater at -80 degrees C until RNA extraction. Peripheral blood underwent Ficoll-Hypaque density gradient centrifugation to isolate PBMCs, which were then cryopreserved in liquid nitrogen. Points the paper makes about the study in general: TCR clonal expansion was highest in HAM/TSP patients and lowest in MS patients, with MS patients falling below even healthy controls. Across subjects, expanded clones never shared an identical CDR3 amino acid sequence, which suggests that the TCR-beta repertoires in every group were private.

cDNA was synthesized by template-switch 5'RACE using a primer with a 10-nucleotide random unique molecular identifier that tagged each TCR transcript. Each sequencing run produced over 180 million TCR-beta sequences covering 15-18 subjects. Total RNA was extracted with the RNeasy kit. TCR-beta VDJ regions were amplified with primers for the TCR constant region and the 5'RACE anchor, using the KAPA Real-time Library Amplification kit. A first PCR added sample indexes and Illumina adaptors, after which a second PCR increased the library yield. After Ampure bead purification, the TCR product of roughly 650 bp was size-selected on a 2% E-gel SizeSelection system. Library quality was checked on a Bioanalyzer, concentration was measured with Qubit, and libraries were quantified with the Kapa Library Quantification kit before pooling. An Illumina HiSeq 2500 was used to sequence the libraries paired-end at 2 x 150 bp. To increase sequence diversity, about 23-32% phiX was spiked into each library pool. The authors' pipeline ran thus. Quality-filtered reads were processed with the UMI-based MiGEC pipeline, and over 75% of raw TCR sequences were removed by the MiGEC pipeline during error correction. IMGT germline references were used for aligning VDJ genes, and each clonotype was defined as a unique CDR3 amino acid sequence together with its V-J genes. Clonal expansion, Shannon diversity, and CDR3 relatedness (CalcPairwiseDistances, ClusterSamples) were evaluated with VDJtools, and phylogenetic trees were built with CLCbio workbench. Using coefficient-of-variation modelling across technical triplicates, the study counted a clone as expanded if it had at least 8 unique UMIs. TCRdb took the public reads, trimmed them with fastp at Q25, ran MiXCR for clone calling and kept in-frame beta chains. Under each unique CDR3 protein, matching rows form one entry showing the most common genes and DNA. TCRdb's processing, not the study's, gives the V and J calls here. This sample has tens of thousands of distinct CDR3 sequences in its table, and approximately 14% of those were observed once. Of the sample, 4.6% is held by the ten largest clones.

The chain is made from TRBV4-2 and TRBJ1-4, with the D gene not confidently named. The sequencing sample was made of PBMCs. The TCR comes from a female donor with HTLV-1-associated myelopathy (HAM/TSP). The bases are TGTGCCAGCAGCCAAAGAGAAGAAAAACTGTTTTTT. This yields the protein CASSQREEKLFF.